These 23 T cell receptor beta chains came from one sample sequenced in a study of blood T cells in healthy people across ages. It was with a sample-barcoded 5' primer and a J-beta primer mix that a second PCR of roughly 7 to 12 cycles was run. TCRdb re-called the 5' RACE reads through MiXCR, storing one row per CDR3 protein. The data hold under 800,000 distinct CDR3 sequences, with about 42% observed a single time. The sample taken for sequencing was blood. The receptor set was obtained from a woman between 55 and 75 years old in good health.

CDR3 loop: CASSLVSGSNHQEQYF. The CDR3 nucleotides read TGTGCCAGCAGCTTAGTTAGCGGGAGTAATCATCAGGAGCAGTACTTC. V usage is TRBV7-2 and J usage is TRBJ2-5; 9 bases line up with TRBD2. V shed 1 base, J shed 11 bases, and the junction held 14 bases outside the gene matches. The germline V gene has CDR1 SGHTA and CDR2 FQGNSA. The CDR3 loop spans 16 amino acids.

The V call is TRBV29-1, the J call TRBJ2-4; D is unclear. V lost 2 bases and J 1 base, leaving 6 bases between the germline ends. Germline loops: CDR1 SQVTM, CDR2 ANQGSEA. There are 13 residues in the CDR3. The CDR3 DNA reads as TGCAGCGTTGAATTACAGGCCAAAAACATTCAGTACTTC. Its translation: CSVELQAKNIQYF.

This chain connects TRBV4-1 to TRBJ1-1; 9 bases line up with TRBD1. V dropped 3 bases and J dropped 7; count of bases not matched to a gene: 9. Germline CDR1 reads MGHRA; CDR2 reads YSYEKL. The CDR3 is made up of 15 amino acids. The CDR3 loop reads CASSHPGQGKNEAFF. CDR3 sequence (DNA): TGCGCCAGCAGCCATCCCGGACAGGGGAAGAATGAAGCTTTCTTT.

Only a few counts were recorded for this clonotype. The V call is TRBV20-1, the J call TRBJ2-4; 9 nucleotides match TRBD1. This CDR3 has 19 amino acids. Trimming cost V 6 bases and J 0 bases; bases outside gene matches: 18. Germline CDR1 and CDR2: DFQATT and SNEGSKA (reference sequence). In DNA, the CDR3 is TGCAGTGCCAAGAAACCGGGACAGGGTGGGGGGGGAGCCAAAAACATTCAGTACTTC. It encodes CSAKKPGQGGGGAKNIQYF.

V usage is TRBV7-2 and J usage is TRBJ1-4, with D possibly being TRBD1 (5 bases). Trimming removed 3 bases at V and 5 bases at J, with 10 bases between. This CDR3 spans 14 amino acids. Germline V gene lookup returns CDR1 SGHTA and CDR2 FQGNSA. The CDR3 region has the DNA TGTGCCAGCAGCTTTGGAGGGGAGAATGAAAAACTGTTTTTT. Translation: CASSFGGENEKLFF.

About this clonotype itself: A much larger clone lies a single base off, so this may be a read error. The CDR3 coding sequence is TGCGCCAGCAGCGACGCGCTCCAAGAGGTGAATGAGCAGTACTTC. It translates to CASSDALQEVNEQYF. The J gene is TRBJ2-5, the V gene TRBV5-1; D gene unclear. V was trimmed by 4 bases and J by 11 bases, leaving 24 bases between them. The germline V gene has CDR1 SGHRS and CDR2 YFSETQ. There are 15 residues in the CDR3.

CDR3 region: CSAHRLAGGQGTQYF. DNA of the CDR3: TGCAGTGCTCATAGACTAGCGGGAGGGCAAGGTACGCAGTATTTT. This chain joins TRBV20-1 and TRBJ2-3; TRBD2 matches at 14 bases. The germline V gene encodes CDR1 DFQATT and CDR2 SNEGSKA (reference sequence). The V segment lost 5 bases and the J segment 8 bases; nucleotides outside the gene matches: 9. This CDR3 contains 15 residues.

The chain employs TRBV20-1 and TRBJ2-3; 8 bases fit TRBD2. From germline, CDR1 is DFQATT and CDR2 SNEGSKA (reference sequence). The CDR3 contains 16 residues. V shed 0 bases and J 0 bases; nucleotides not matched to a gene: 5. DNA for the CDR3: TGCAGTGCTAGAGATCTGGGACTAGTCAGCACAGATACGCAGTATTTT. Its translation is CSARDLGLVSTDTQYF.

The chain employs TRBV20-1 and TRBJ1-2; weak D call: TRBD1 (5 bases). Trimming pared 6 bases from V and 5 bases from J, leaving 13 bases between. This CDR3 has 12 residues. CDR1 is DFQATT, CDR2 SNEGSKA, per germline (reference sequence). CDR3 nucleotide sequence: TGCAGTGCCACGACAGAAGAATATGGCTACACCTTC. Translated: CSATTEEYGYTF.

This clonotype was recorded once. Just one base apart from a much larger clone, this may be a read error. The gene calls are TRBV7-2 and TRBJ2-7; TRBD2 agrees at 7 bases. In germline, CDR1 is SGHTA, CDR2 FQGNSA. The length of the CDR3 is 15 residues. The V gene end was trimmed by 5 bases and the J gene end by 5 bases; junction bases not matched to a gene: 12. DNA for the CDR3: TGTGCCAGCAGCCCCCGGCAGGGAGGGACCAACGAGCAGTACTTC. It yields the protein CASSPRQGGTNEQYF.

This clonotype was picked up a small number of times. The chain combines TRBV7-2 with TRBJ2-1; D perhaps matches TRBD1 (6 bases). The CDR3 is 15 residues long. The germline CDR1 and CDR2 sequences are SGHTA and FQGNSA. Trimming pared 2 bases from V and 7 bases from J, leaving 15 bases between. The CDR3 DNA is TGTGCCAGCAGCTTAATGAAAGGTAGGGGGAATGAGCAGTTCTTC. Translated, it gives CASSLMKGRGNEQFF.

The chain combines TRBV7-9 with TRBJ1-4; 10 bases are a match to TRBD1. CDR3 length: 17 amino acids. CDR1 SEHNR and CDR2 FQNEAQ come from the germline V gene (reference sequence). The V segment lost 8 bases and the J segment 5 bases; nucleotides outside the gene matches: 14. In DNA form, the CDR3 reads TGTGCCAGCGGAAGGCGAGGGACAGGGGTGGGGAATGAAAAACTGTTTTTT. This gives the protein CASGRRGTGVGNEKLFF.

Written as DNA, the CDR3 is TGTGCCAGCAGTTACCCGGGACAGGGGACCAACGAGCAGTACTTC. This codes for CASSYPGQGTNEQYF. The chain carries TRBV6-6 and TRBJ2-7, with 10 bases fitting TRBD1. From germline, CDR1 is MNHNY and CDR2 SVGAGI (reference sequence). V lost 2 bases to trimming and J lost 5 bases; unmatched junction nucleotides: 6. This CDR3 is 15 amino acids long.

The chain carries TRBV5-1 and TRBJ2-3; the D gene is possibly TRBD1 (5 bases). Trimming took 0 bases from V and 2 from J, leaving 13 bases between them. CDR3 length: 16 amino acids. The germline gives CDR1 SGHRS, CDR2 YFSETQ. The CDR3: CASSLGARASTDTQYF. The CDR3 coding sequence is TGCGCCAGCAGCTTGGGGGCCAGGGCCTCCACAGATACGCAGTATTTT.

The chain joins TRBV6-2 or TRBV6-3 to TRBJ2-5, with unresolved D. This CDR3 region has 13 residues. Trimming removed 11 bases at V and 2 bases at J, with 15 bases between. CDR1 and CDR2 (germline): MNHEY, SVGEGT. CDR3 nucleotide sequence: TGTGCCTGCGGAGTGGGGTATCAAGAGACCCAGTACTTC. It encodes CACGVGYQETQYF.

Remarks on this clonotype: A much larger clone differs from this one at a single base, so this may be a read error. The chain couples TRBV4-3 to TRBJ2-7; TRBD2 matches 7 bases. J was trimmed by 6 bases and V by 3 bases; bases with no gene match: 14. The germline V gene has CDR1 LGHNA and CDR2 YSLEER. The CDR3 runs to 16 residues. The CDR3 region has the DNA TGCGCCAGCAGCCAGGAAGTGGGAGGGCCTGTCGGCGAGCAGTACTTC. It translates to CASSQEVGGPVGEQYF.

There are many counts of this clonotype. CDR3 nucleotide sequence: TGTGCCAGCAGCTTGCCGACAGGGGGCGGAAACATTCAGTACTTC. Residues: CASSLPTGGGNIQYF. The V gene is TRBV7-9, the J gene TRBJ2-4, with TRBD1 matching over 10 bases. The length of the CDR3 is 15 residues. The junction had 5 bases not matched to a gene; V was cut back by 3 bases and J by 6 bases. Germline V gene sequence: CDR1 SEHNR, CDR2 FQNEAQ (reference sequence).

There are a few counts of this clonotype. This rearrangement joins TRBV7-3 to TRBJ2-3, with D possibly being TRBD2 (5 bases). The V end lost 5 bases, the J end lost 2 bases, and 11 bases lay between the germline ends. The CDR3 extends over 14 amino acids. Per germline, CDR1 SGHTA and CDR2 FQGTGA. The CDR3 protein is CASSIGSNTDTQYF. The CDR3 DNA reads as TGTGCCAGCAGCATAGGGAGTAACACAGATACGCAGTATTTT.

This CDR3 is CSVEVFSTGELFF. The CDR3 nucleotides read TGCAGCGTTGAGGTATTCTCAACCGGGGAGCTGTTTTTT. The V and J genes are TRBV29-1 and TRBJ2-2; the D is unclear. Germline V gene lookup returns CDR1 SQVTM and CDR2 ANQGSEA. This CDR3 spans 13 amino acids. Trimming pared 3 bases from V and 5 bases from J, leaving 10 bases between.

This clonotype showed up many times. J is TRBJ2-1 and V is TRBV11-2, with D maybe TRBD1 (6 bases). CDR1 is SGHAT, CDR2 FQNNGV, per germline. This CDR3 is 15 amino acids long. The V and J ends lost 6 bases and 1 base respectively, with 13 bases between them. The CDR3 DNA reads TGTGCCAGCAGGCGGACAGAGTCTTCCTACAATGAGCAGTTCTTC. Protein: CASRRTESSYNEQFF.

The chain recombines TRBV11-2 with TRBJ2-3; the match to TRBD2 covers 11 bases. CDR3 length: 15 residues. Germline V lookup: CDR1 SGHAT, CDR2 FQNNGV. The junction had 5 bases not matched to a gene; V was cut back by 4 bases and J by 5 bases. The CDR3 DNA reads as TGTGCCAGCAGCTCTAGCGGGAGGAAGGGAGATACGCAGTATTTT. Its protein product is CASSSSGRKGDTQYF.

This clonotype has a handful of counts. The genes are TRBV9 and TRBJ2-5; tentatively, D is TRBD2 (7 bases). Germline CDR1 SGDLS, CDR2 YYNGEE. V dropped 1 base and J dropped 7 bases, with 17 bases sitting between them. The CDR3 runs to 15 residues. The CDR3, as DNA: TGTGCCAGCAGCGTACTAGGGGGGGACCCTGGGACCCAGTACTTC. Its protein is CASSVLGGDPGTQYF.

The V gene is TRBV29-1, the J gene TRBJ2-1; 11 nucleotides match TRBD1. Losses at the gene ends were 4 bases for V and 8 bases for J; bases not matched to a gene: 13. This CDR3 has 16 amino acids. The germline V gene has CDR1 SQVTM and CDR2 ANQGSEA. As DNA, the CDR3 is TGCAGCGTTGCGCCGGCCAGGACAGGGGGCCGCGATGAGCAGTTCTTC. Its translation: CSVAPARTGGRDEQFF.